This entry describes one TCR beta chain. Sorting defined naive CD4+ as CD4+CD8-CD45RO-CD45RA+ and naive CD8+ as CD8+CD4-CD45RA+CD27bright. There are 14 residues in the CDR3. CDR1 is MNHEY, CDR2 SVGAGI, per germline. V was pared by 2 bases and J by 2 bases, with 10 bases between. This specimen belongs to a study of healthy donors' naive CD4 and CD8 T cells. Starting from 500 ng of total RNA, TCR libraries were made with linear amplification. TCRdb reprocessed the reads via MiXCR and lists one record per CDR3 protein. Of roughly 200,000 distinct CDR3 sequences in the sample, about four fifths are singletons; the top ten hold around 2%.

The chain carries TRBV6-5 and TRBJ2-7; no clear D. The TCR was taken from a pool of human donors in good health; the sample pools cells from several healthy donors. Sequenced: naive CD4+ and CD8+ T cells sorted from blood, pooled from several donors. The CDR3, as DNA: TGTGCCAGCAGTTACAACCTAGGTGCCTACGAGCAGTACTTC. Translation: CASSYNLGAYEQYF.